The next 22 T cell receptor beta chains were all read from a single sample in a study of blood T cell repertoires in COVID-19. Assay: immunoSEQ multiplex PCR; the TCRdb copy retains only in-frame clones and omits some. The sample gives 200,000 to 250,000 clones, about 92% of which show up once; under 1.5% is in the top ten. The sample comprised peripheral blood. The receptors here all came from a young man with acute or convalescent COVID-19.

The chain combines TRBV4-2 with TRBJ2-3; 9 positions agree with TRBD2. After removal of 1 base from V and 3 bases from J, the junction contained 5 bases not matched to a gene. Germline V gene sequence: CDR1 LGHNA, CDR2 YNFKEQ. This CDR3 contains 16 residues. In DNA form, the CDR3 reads TGTGCCAGCAGCCAAGCGGTTAGCGGGGGAACAGATACGCAGTATTTT. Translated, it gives CASSQAVSGGTDTQYF.

In nucleotides, the CDR3 is TGTGCCAGCAGCCCCAGCGGGAGAGGTCAGACCCAGTACTTC. As protein: CASSPSGRGQTQYF. The genes are TRBV11-2 and TRBJ2-5; 8 bases map to TRBD2. V gave up 5 bases and J gave up 6 bases; unmatched junction bases: 8. The V gene's germline CDR1 is SGHAT and CDR2 FQNNGV. The CDR3 runs 14 residues. Filled out from reference TRBV11-2 and TRBJ2-5, the complete variable domain reads EAGVAQSPRYKIIEKRQSVAFWCNPISGHATLYWYQQILGQGPKLLIQFQNNGVVDDSQLPKDRFSAERLKGVDSTLKIQPAKLEDSAVYLCASSPSGRGQTQYFGPGTRLLVL.

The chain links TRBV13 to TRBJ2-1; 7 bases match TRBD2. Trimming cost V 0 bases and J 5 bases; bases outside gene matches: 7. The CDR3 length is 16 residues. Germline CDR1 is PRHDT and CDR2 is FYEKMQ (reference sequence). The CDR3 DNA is TGTGCCAGCAGCTTAGGCTTGGCTAGCGGAAACAATGAGCAGTTCTTC. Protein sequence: CASSLGLASGNNEQFF. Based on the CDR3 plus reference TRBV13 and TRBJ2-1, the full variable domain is AAGVIQSPRHLIKEKRETATLKCYPIPRHDTVYWYQQGPGQDPQFLISFYEKMQSDKGSIPDRFSAQQFSDYHSELNMSSLELGDSALYFCASSLGLASGNNEQFFGPGTRLTVL.

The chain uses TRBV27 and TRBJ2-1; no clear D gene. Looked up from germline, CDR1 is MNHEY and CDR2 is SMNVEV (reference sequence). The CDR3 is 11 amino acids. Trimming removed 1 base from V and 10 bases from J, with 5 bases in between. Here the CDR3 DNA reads TGTGCCAGCAGTTTATTGTCAGAGCAGTTCTTC. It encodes CASSLLSEQFF.

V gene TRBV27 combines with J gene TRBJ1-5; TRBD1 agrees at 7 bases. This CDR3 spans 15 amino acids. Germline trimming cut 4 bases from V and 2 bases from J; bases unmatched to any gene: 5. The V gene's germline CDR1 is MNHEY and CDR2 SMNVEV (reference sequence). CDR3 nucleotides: TGTGCCAGCAGTTCCGACAGGGCTCGCAATCAGCCCCAGCATTTT. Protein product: CASSSDRARNQPQHF.

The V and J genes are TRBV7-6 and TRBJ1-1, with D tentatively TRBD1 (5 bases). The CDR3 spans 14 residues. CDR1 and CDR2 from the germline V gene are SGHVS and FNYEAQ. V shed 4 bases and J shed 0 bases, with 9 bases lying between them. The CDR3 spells CASSSDSLNTEAFF. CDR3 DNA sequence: TGTGCCAGCAGCTCTGACAGCTTGAACACTGAAGCTTTCTTT.

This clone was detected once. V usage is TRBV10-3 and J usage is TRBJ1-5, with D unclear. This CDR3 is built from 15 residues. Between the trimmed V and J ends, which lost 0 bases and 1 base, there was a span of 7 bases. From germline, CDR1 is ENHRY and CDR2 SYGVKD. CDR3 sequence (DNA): TGTGCCATCAGTGAGTCGGGAGGCAGCAATCAGCCCCAGCATTTT. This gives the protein CAISESGGSNQPQHF.

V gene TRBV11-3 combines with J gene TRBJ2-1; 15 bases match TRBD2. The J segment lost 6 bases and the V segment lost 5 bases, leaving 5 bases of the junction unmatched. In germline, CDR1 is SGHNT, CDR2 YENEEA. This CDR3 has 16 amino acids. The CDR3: CASSPGTSGRFNEQFF. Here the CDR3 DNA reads TGTGCCAGCAGCCCCGGGACTAGCGGGAGGTTCAATGAGCAGTTCTTC.

For the CDR3, the DNA is TGTGCCAGCAGCGCCGATGGCGAGACCCAGTACTTC. It translates to CASSADGETQYF. The chain has TRBV9 and TRBJ2-5; D call uncertain. Trimming cost V 3 bases and J 5 bases, with 8 bases left between them. CDR3 length: 12 amino acids. CDR1 and CDR2 (germline): SGDLS, YYNGEE.

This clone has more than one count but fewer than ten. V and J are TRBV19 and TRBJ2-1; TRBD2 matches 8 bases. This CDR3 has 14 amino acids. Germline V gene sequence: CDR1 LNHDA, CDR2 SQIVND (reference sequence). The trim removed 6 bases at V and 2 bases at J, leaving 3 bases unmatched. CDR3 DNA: TGTGCCAGTAGCGTCGGGGGGGCCTACAATGAGCAGTTCTTC. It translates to CASSVGGAYNEQFF. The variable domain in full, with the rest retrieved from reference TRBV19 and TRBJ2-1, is DGGITQSPKYLFRKEGQNVTLSCEQNLNHDAMYWYRQDPGQGLRLIYYSQIVNDFQKGDIAEGYSVSREKKESFPLTVTSAQKNPTAFYLCASSVGGAYNEQFFGPGTRLTVL.

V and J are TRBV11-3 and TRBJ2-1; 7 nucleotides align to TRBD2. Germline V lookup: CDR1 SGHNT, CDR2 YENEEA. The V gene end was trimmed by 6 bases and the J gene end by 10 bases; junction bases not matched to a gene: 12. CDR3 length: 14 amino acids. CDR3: CASSHGAGVSEQFF. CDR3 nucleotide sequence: TGTGCCAGCAGTCATGGCGCGGGAGTAAGCGAGCAGTTCTTC.

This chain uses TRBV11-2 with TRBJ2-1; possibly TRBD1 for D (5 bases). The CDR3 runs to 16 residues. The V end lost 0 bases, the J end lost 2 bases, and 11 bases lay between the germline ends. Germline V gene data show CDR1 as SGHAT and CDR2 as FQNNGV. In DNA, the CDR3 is TGTGCCAGCAGCTTAGATTTTCCAGGGCCCTACAATGAGCAGTTCTTC. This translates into CASSLDFPGPYNEQFF.

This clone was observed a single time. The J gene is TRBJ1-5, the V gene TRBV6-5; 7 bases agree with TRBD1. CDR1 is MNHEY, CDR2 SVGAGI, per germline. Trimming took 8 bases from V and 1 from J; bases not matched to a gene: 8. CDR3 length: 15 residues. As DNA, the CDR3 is TGTGCCAGCCAGAAGGGGGCTGGGAGCAATCAGCCCCAGCATTTT. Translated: CASQKGAGSNQPQHF.

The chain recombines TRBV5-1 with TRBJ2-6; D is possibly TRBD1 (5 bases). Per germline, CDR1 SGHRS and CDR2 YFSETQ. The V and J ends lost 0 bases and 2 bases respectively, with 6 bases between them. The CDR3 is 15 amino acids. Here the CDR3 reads CASSLGTTGANVLTF. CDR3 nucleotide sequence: TGCGCCAGCAGCTTGGGGACAACTGGGGCCAACGTCCTGACTTTC.

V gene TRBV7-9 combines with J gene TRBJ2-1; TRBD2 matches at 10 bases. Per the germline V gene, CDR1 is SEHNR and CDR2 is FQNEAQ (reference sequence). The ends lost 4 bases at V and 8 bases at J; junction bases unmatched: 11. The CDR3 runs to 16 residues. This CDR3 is CASSSPRSGGAYEQFF. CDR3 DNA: TGTGCCAGCAGCTCCCCTCGGAGCGGGGGGGCCTATGAGCAGTTCTTC.

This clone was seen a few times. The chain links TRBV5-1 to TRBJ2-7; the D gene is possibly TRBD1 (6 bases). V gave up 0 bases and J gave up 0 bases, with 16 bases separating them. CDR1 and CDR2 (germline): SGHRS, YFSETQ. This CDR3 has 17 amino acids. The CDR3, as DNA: TGCGCCAGCAGCTTGGCTGCAGGGGTGATAGGCTCCTACGAGCAGTACTTC. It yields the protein CASSLAAGVIGSYEQYF.

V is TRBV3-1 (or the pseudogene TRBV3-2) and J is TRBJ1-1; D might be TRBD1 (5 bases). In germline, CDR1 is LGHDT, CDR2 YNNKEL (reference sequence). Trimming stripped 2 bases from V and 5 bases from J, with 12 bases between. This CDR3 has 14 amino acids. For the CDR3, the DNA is TGTGCCAGCAGCCAAAACGGGGGGAGAACTGAAGCTTTCTTT. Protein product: CASSQNGGRTEAFF.

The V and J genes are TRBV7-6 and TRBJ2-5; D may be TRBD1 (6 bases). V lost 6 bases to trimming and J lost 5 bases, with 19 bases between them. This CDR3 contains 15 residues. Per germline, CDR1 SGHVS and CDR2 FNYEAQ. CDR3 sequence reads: CASSKGDAGVETQYF. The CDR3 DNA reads TGTGCCAGCAGTAAAGGGGACGCAGGGGTTGAGACCCAGTACTTC.

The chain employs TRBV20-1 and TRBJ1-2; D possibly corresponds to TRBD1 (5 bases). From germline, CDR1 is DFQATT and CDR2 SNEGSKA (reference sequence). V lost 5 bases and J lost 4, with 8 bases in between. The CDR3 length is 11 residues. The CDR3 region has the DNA TGCAGTGCTGGGGACTTCTATGGCTACACCTTC. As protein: CSAGDFYGYTF.

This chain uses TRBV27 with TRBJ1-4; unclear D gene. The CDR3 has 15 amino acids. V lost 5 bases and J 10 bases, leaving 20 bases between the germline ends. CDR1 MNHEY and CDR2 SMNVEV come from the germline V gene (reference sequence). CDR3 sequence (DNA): TGTGCCAGCAGTCCCTCCAAGGGTGGAGGGCGAAAACTGTTTTTT. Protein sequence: CASSPSKGGGRKLFF.

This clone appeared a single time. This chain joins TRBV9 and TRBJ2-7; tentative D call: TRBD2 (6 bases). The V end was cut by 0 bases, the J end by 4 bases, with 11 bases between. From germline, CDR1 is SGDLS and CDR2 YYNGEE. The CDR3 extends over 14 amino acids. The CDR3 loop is CASSVDLGGYEQYF. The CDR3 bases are TGTGCCAGCAGCGTAGACCTTGGGGGGTACGAGCAGTACTTC.

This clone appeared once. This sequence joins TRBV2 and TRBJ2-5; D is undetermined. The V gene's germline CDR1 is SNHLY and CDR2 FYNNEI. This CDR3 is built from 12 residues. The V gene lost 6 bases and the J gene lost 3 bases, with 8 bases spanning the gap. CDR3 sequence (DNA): TGTGCCAGCAGCGTTAATAAAGAGACCCAGTACTTC. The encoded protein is CASSVNKETQYF.